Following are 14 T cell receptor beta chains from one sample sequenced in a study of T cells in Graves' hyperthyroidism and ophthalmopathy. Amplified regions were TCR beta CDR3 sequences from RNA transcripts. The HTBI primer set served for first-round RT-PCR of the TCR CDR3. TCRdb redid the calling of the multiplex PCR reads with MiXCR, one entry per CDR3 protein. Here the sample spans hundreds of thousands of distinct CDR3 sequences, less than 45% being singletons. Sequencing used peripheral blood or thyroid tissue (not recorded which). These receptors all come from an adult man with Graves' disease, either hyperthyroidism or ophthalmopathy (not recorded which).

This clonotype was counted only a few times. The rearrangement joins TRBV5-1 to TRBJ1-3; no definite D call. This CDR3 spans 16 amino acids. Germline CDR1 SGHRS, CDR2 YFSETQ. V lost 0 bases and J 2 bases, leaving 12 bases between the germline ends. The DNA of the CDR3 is TGCGCCAGCAGCTTGGTTATGGGCCTCGCTGGAAACACCATATATTTT. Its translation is CASSLVMGLAGNTIYF. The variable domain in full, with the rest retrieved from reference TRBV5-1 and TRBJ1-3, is KAGVTQTPRYLIKTRGQQVTLSCSPISGHRSVSWYQQTPGQGLQFLFEYFSETQRNKGNFPGRFSGRQFSNSRSEMNVSTLELGDSALYLCASSLVMGLAGNTIYFGEGSWLTVV.

CDR3 in DNA: TGCAGTGCCCCCCCAGAGGGTATAGGGGCTGGCTACACCTTC. This gives the protein CSAPPEGIGAGYTF. The gene calls are TRBV20-1 and TRBJ1-2; maybe TRBD1 (5 bases). Germline loops: CDR1 DFQATT, CDR2 SNEGSKA (reference sequence). The V and J ends lost 6 bases and 7 bases respectively, with 21 bases between them. The CDR3 is 14 residues long.

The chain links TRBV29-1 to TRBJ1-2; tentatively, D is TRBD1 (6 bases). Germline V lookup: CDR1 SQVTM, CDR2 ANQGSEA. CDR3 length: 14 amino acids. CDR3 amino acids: CSARSPYRDYGYTF. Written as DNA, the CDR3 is TGCAGTGCCAGATCACCCTACAGGGACTATGGCTACACCTTC.

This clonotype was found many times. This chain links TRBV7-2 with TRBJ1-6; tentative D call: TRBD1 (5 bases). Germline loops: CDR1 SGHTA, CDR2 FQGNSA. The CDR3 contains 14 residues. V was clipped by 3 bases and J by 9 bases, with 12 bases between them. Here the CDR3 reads CASSLATDTSPLHF. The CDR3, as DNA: TGTGCCAGCAGCTTGGCGACGGACACTTCACCCCTCCACTTT.

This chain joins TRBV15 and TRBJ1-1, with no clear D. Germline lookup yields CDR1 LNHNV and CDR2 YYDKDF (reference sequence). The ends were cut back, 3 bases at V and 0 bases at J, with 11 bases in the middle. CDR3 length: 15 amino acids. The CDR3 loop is CATSSKGSMNTEAFF. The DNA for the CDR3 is TGTGCCACCAGCAGTAAAGGGTCCATGAACACTGAAGCTTTCTTT.

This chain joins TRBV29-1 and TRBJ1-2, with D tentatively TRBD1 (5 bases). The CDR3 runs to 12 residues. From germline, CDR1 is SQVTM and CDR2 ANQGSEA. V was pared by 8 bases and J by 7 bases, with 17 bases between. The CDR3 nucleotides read TGCAGCTTAGGTGGGGACCCCTTTGGCTACACCTTC. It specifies CSLGGDPFGYTF.

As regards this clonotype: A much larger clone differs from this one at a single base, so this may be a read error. CDR3 bases: TGTGCCAGCGCTTGGAATGGGGGTCAGCCCCAGCATTTT. Amino acid sequence: CASAWNGGQPQHF. The chain is built from TRBV2 and TRBJ1-5; D might be TRBD1 (5 bases). The germline CDR1 and CDR2 sequences are SNHLY and FYNNEI. The germline V and J ends were trimmed by 8 bases and 6 bases, with 14 bases remaining between them. The CDR3 loop spans 13 amino acids.

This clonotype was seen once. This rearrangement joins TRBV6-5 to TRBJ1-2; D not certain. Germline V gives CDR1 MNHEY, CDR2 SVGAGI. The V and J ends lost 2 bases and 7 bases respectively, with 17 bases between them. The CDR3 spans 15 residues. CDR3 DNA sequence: TGTGCCAGCAGTTACGACCGGGCGCCAGACGGTGGCTACACCTTC. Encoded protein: CASSYDRAPDGGYTF.

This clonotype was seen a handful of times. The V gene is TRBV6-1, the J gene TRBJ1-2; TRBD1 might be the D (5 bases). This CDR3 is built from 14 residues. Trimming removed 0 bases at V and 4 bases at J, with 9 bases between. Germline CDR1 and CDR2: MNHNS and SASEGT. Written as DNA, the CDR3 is TGTGCCAGCAGTGAAGCTTGGGGGGGCTATGGCTACACCTTC. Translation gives CASSEAWGGYGYTF.

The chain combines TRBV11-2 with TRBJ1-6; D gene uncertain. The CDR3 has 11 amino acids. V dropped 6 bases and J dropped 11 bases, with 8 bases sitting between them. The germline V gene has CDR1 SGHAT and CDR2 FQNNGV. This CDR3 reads CASRTGTPLHF. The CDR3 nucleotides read TGTGCCAGCAGAACCGGGACACCCCTCCACTTT.

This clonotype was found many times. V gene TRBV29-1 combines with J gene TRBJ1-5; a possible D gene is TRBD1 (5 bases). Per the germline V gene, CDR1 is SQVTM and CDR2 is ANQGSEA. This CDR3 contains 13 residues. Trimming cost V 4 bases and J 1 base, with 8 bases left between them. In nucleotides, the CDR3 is TGCAGCGTTGTCGGGGGAAGCAATCAGCCCCAGCATTTT. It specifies CSVVGGSNQPQHF. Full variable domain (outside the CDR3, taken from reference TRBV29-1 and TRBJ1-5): SAVISQKPSRDICQRGTSLTIQCQVDSQVTMMFWYRQQPGQSLTLIATANQGSEATYESGFVIDKFPISRPNLTFSTLTVSNMSPEDSSIYLCSVVGGSNQPQHFGDGTRLSIL.

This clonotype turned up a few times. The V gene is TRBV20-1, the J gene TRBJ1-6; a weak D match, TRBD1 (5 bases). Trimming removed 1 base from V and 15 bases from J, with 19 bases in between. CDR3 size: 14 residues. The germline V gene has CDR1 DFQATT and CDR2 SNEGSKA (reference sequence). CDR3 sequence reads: CSARVGQFLGNLHF. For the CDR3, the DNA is TGCAGTGCTAGAGTGGGGCAGTTTCTCGGAAACCTCCACTTT.

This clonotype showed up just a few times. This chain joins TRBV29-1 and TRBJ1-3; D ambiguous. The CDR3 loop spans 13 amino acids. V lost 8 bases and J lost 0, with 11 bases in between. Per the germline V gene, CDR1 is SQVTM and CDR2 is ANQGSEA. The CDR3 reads CSLGLTSGNTIYF. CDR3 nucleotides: TGCAGCTTGGGTTTGACCTCTGGAAACACCATATATTTT.

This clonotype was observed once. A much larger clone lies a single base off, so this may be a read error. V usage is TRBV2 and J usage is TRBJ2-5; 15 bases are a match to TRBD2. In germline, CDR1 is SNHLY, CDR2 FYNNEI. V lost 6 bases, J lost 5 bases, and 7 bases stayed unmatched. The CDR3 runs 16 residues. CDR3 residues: CASRRGLAGGSETQYF. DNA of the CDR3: TGTGCCAGCAGGCGGGGACTAGCGGGAGGTTCGGAGACCCAGTACTTC.